The rows below give T cell receptor beta chains drawn from one sample of a study of identical twins. A single record per CDR3 protein comes from TCRdb applying MiXCR to the 5' RACE reads. In the table there are 520,000 or so distinct CDR3 sequences, 20% to 25% of which are singletons. The sample was also reused in another study, on T cells expressing NK-cell markers.

Source material: CD4+ T cells sorted from blood. Receptors were obtained from a woman aged 18-30 years in good health. The CDR3 runs from the conserved cysteine through the conserved F or W. D genes are given only for firm matches. The size field is filled for only some rows; it gives once, few, many or a size class.

V gene	D gene	clone size	J gene	CDR3 DNA	CDR3 protein
TRBV12-3/TRBV12-4	-	-	TRBJ1-6	TGTGCCAGCAGTTTAATAACGGGTAATTCACCCCTCCACTTT	CASSLITGNSPLHF
TRBV12-3/TRBV12-4	TRBD2	-	TRBJ2-3	TGTGCCAGCAGTTTGCAGGGACTACCTAGCACAGATACGCAGTATTTT	CASSLQGLPSTDTQYF
TRBV3-1	-	few	TRBJ2-3	TGTGCCAGCAGCCAAGTCCTGGATAATACGCAGTATTTT	CASSQVLDNTQYF
TRBV20-1	TRBD2	-	TRBJ2-1	TGCAGTGCTAGAGATCGACTAGCGGGAGGGGGAGAGCAGTTCTTC	CSARDRLAGGGEQFF
TRBV20-1	TRBD2	-	TRBJ2-1	TGCAGTGCTAGAGATTCTGGCGGGGGGGCATCCTACAATGAGCAGTTCTTC	CSARDSGGGASYNEQFF
TRBV6-1	-	-	TRBJ1-4	TGTGCCAGCAGCCCCCTGGGGGGTGAAAAACTGTTTTTT	CASSPLGGEKLFF
TRBV2	-	few	TRBJ2-1	TGTGCCAGCAGTGCTGGGGGGGCCAATGAGCAGTTCTTC	CASSAGGANEQFF
TRBV2	TRBD1	many	TRBJ2-7	TGTGCCAGCAGTGAAAGCAGGGGGCTAAACGAGCAGTACTTC	CASSESRGLNEQYF
TRBV29-1	-	many	TRBJ1-1	TGCAGCGCGGGGCTTGAAGCTTTCTTT	CSAGLEAFF
TRBV7-9	-	few	TRBJ1-2	TGTGCCAGCAGCTTGGTGGGTCTTGGGGCAAGTGGCTACACCTTC	CASSLVGLGASGYTF
TRBV5-1	TRBD1	-	TRBJ2-2	TGCGCCAGCAGCTTGGAAGGGGGCATGGCCGGGGAGCTGTTTTTT	CASSLEGGMAGELFF
TRBV6-1	-	-	TRBJ2-7	TGTGCCAGCAGTGAAGCGCAGCCTAGCGAGCAGTACTTC	CASSEAQPSEQYF
TRBV4-3	-	-	TRBJ1-6	TGCGCCAGCAGCCCACGGGCACAGGCCGCCTATAATTCACCCCTCCACTTT	CASSPRAQAAYNSPLHF
TRBV7-6	-	-	TRBJ2-2	TGTGCCAGCAGCTTCAACTCCGCGAACACCGGGGAGCTGTTTTTT	CASSFNSANTGELFF
TRBV5-1	TRBD2	few	TRBJ2-1	TGCGCCAGCACTGCTGGACTAGCGGGAGTGCAGGAGCAGTTCTTC	CASTAGLAGVQEQFF
TRBV7-8	-	-	TRBJ2-7	TGTGCCAGCAGCTTAGCGCCTAGGGTATACGAGCAGTACTTC	CASSLAPRVYEQYF
TRBV12-3/TRBV12-4	TRBD2	few	TRBJ2-7	TGTGCCAGCAGTCCTAGCGGGGGGGCGAGCGAGCAGTACTTC	CASSPSGGASEQYF
TRBV6-2/TRBV6-3	-	few	TRBJ2-1	TGTGCCAGCAGCTCCCCGTGGGGCCTCGGTGAGCAGTTCTTC	CASSSPWGLGEQFF
TRBV6-1	TRBD1	few	TRBJ1-2	TGTGCCAGTCTTCCCGGGACAGGGAACTATGGCTACACCTTC	CASLPGTGNYGYTF
TRBV29-1	TRBD2	many	TRBJ2-5	TGCAGCGTTGGCGGTAGCGGGGGGCAAGAGACCCAGTACTTC	CSVGGSGGQETQYF
TRBV29-1	TRBD1	few	TRBJ1-1	TGCAGCGTTGAAAGAGGGCAGGGGGGTAACACTGAAGCTTTCTTT	CSVERGQGGNTEAFF
TRBV7-9	-	few	TRBJ2-2	TGTGCCAGCAGCTTAGTGTACGGCCTAGCGTCCGGGGAGCTGTTTTTT	CASSLVYGLASGELFF
TRBV12-3/TRBV12-4	TRBD1	few	TRBJ1-1	TGTGCCAGCAGTTTAACAGGGGGCGAAGGGGCTGAAGCTTTCTTT	CASSLTGGEGAEAFF
TRBV4-2	-	-	TRBJ1-4	TGTGCCAGCAGCCAAGGACGTCAGGGTGAAAAACTGTTTTTT	CASSQGRQGEKLFF
TRBV27	-	few	TRBJ2-1	TGTGCCAGCAGTTTATATAGGAGCTCCTACAATGAGCAGTTCTTC	CASSLYRSSYNEQFF
TRBV15	-	few	TRBJ1-5	TGTGCCACCAGCAGAGATTCGGGAGGGAATCAGCCCCAGCATTTT	CATSRDSGGNQPQHF
TRBV6-1	TRBD2	-	TRBJ2-1	TGTGCCAGCGAGGCGGGGGGGGCTTACAATGAGCAGTTCTTC	CASEAGGAYNEQFF
TRBV19	-	-	TRBJ1-3	TGTGCCAGTAGTACCTCGACGGACTCTGGAAACACCATATATTTT	CASSTSTDSGNTIYF
TRBV12-3/TRBV12-4	TRBD1	-	TRBJ2-7	TGTGCCAGCACCTCTCGGGGGACAGGGGTCTACGAGCAGTACTTC	CASTSRGTGVYEQYF
TRBV20-1	TRBD2	-	TRBJ2-3	TGCAGTGCTACGACTAGCGGGACGGAAGATACGCAGTATTTT	CSATTSGTEDTQYF